This TCR beta chain originates from a study of tissue T cells after allogeneic stem cell transplantation. Whole-study findings and limits: Blood and spleen captured only part of the tissue TCR repertoire. Anatomically similar tissues had similar TCR repertoires within each patient. Across patients, clones rarely overlapped, yet motif clusters were shared tissue-specifically. This small cohort was clinically heterogeneous, and sampling depth was a limitation.

Trimming at V came to 5 bases and at J to 2 bases, leaving 2 bases not matched to a gene. The CDR3 covers 13 residues. The germline V gene encodes CDR1 KGHPV and CDR2 FQNQEV (reference sequence). Time point denoted: mouse harvest day 14 after allogeneic transplant. Tail vein injection delivered 10^7 T-cell-depleted bone marrow cells and 10^6 splenic CD5+ T cells. The protocol was immunoSEQ multiplex PCR, while the TCRdb copy is restricted to in-frame clones and leaves out a portion. The repertoire has more than 4,500 clones, about 50% of them found once; the top ten carry roughly an eighth. Comments on this clone: Its antigen is as yet unknown. Gene names are mouse gene names. The CDR3 end falls 1 residue outside the read, so it is completed with the germline J gene.

J is TRBJ1-1 and V is TRBV26; 7 bases align to TRBD1. Sample: gut tissue. The sequence came from a female BALB/c mouse given C57BL/6 T cells with graft-versus-host disease after an allogeneic hematopoietic cell transplant. The covered CDR3 bases are TGTGCCAGCAGTTGGGACAGTAACACAGAAGTCTTC. Translated: CASSWDSNTEVF. The CDR3, in full, reads CASSWDSNTEVFF.